This entry lists 10 T cell receptor beta chains sequenced from one sample in a study of molecular identifiers for immune sequencing clone quantification. MiXCR, applied by TCRdb to the PCR reads, yields one record per CDR3 protein. The sample has under 800,000 distinct CDR3 sequences, 25% seen once. Material: naive CD8+ T cells from blood, with Jurkat cell RNA spiked in. Subset here: FACS-sorted CD8+CD4-CCR7+CD45RA+ naive T cells. Receptor source: a human donor in good health. Some libraries in this study had Jurkat cell RNA spiked in.

This clonotype appeared many times. The genes are TRBV5-1 and TRBJ2-7; no firm D call. This CDR3 is built from 14 residues. V lost 0 bases and J lost 3, with 10 bases in between. Germline V gene sequence: CDR1 SGHRS, CDR2 YFSETQ. CDR3 nucleotides: TGCGCCAGCAGCTTGGCCCCAGAGTACTACGAGCAGTACTTC. Its translation: CASSLAPEYYEQYF.

This clonotype was seen ten or more times. The chain uses TRBV7-8 and TRBJ1-2, with D perhaps matching TRBD1 (5 bases). The CDR3 runs to 18 residues. Trimming stripped 5 bases from V and 0 bases from J, with 22 bases between. Germline-derived CDR1 and CDR2 are SGHVS and FQNEAQ. In nucleotides, the CDR3 is TGTGCCAGCAGCCACCCTCTTGAGACAGACCCTACTAACTATGGCTACACCTTC. This sequence encodes CASSHPLETDPTNYGYTF. The full variable domain, in which reference TRBV7-8 and TRBJ1-2 provide the parts outside the CDR3, is GAGVSQSPRYKVAKRGQDVALRCDPISGHVSLFWYQQALGQGPEFLTYFQNEAQLDKSGLPSDRFFAERPEGSVSTLKIQRTQQEDSAVYLCASSHPLETDPTNYGYTFGSGTRLTVV.

Comment on this clonotype: One end of the junction does not line up with germline, which may come from a read error. V is TRBV5-6 and J is TRBJ2-7; 13 bases are a match to TRBD2. Germline loops: CDR1 SGHDT, CDR2 YYEEEE. CDR3 size: 17 residues. CDR3 sequence reads: CASSLGTSGGLAYGQYF. The CDR3, as DNA: TGTGCCAGCAGCTTGGGGACTAGCGGGGGACTGGCTTACGGGCAGTACTTC.

This clonotype was observed at least ten times. CDR3 region: CASSPRQRAGETQYF. Written as DNA, the CDR3 is TGTGCCAGCAGCCCACGACAGCGGGCGGGAGAGACCCAGTACTTC. V and J are TRBV7-9 and TRBJ2-5; maybe TRBD2 (6 bases). V lost 5 bases, J lost 4 bases, and 17 bases lay in between. CDR1 and CDR2 from the germline V gene are SEHNR and FQNEAQ (reference sequence). The CDR3 totals 15 residues.

CDR3 DNA sequence: TGTGTCAGCAGCGCTGACAGTTCGAATACGCAGTATTTT. Translating it yields CVSSADSSNTQYF. The chain carries TRBV5-3 and TRBJ2-3, with D perhaps TRBD1 (5 bases). TRBV5-3 is classed as an ORF, of uncertain function. The CDR3 loop spans 13 amino acids.

A note on this clonotype: A read error may be the cause here, since a much bigger clone is one base away. The chain combines TRBV7-2 with TRBJ2-7; D could derive from TRBD1 or TRBD2 (5 bases each). V was clipped by 4 bases and J by 7 bases, with 20 bases between them. This CDR3 has 15 residues. Germline V gene sequence: CDR1 SGHTA, CDR2 FQGNSA. CDR3 nucleotide sequence: TGTGCCAGCAGCTCCCCCCGGGACGGGCCCCTGGAGCAGTACTTC. It yields the protein CASSSPRDGPLEQYF.

This clonotype came up many times. The J gene is TRBJ1-4, the V gene TRBV7-9, with D possibly matching TRBD1 (6 bases). The V and J ends lost 4 bases and 11 bases respectively, with 11 bases between them. The CDR3 is 12 amino acids. Per the germline V gene, CDR1 is SEHNR and CDR2 is FQNEAQ (reference sequence). For the CDR3, the DNA is TGTGCCAGCAGCTCCTCAGGGGCGAAACTGTTTTTT. It codes for CASSSSGAKLFF.

Note on this clonotype: This may be a read error: a much more frequent sequence differs by one nucleotide. The chain has TRBV20-1 and TRBJ2-5; weak D call: TRBD1 (6 bases). CDR3 length: 14 residues. Germline V gene sequence: CDR1 DFQATT, CDR2 SNEGSKA (reference sequence). CDR3 DNA: TGCAATGCTCGAAGACAGGCTACTGTGGAGACCCAGTACTTC. It encodes CNARRQATVETQYF.

The chain recombines TRBV9 with TRBJ2-7; tentatively, D is TRBD1 or TRBD2 (7 bases each). CDR1 is SGDLS and CDR2 is YYNGEE in the germline V gene. The V gene lost 2 bases and the J gene lost 6 bases, with 12 bases spanning the gap. The CDR3 is made up of 13 amino acids. CDR3 sequence: CASSVGGGREQYF. The CDR3 nucleotides read TGTGCCAGCAGCGTGGGAGGGGGCCGCGAGCAGTACTTC. The whole variable domain, filled in from reference TRBV9 and TRBJ2-7, reads DSGVTQTPKHLITATGQRVTLRCSPRSGDLSVYWYQQSLDQGLQFLIQYYNGEERAKGNILERFSAQQFPDLHSELNLSSLELGDSALYFCASSVGGGREQYFGPGTRLTVT.

The rearrangement links TRBV19 to TRBJ1-1; no firm D call. V lost 3 bases and J 4 bases, leaving 6 bases between the germline ends. The CDR3 length is 12 residues. The germline CDR1 and CDR2 sequences are LNHDA and SQIVND (reference sequence). CDR3: CASSITPTEAFF. In DNA, the CDR3 is TGTGCCAGTAGTATCACTCCCACTGAAGCTTTCTTT.